This T cell receptor (beta chain) was recorded in a study of cytomegalovirus exposure and HLA in healthy donors. General observations from the study: Specificity of three CMV-associated chains for CMV antigens was verified in vitro.

Comment on this clone: The antigen is undetermined.

Libraries were prepared by immunoSEQ multiplex PCR; TCRdb keeps only in-frame clonotypes and omits some of them. The table shows 80,000 to 100,000 clones, with around nine tenths occurring only once. Deletions cut 8 bases from V and 8 bases from J, with 21 bases between. CDR3 length: 15 amino acids. Germline CDR1 and CDR2: KGHSH and LQKENI. The sample was PBMCs. The genes are TRBV18 and TRBJ1-4, with D possibly being TRBD1 (6 bases). The TCR comes from a woman in her 30s in good health and CMV-seronegative. The CDR3 region has the DNA TGTGCCAGCCGACGGGAGGCAGGGGCATCCGAAAAACTGTTTTTT. This translates into CASRREAGASEKLFF. Looking up the rest from reference TRBV18 and TRBJ1-4 gives the full variable domain: NAGVMQNPRHLVRRRGQEARLRCSPMKGHSHVYWYRQLPEEGLKFMVYLQKENIIDESGMPKERFSAEFPKEGPSILRIQQVVRGDSAAYFCASRREAGASEKLFFGSGTQLSVL.